These 31 T cell receptor beta chains were sequenced from one sample in a study of T-cell reconstitution after alpha-beta-depleted transplantation in children. Study results and caveats: Counts and diversity of T cells one year after transplant came mostly from newly produced T cells.

These receptors' antigens are unknown. Unique molecular identifiers were incorporated into the prepared TCRbeta library. TCRdb independently ran MiXCR on the PCR reads; one entry per CDR3 protein. Of about 300,000 distinct CDR3 sequences in the sample, almost 8% were seen once. The sequenced sample was peripheral blood, obtained 360 days after TCRalphabeta/CD19-depleted stem cell transplant. The receptor set was obtained from a female patient aged 2-15 years who had a stem cell transplant for Fanconi anemia, so the T cells may come from the graft donor.

This clonotype was detected once. The genes are TRBV18 and TRBJ1-1; D uncertain. Germline V gene sequence: CDR1 KGHSH, CDR2 LQKENI. CDR3 length equals 12 residues. V lost 1 base and J lost 10, with 10 bases in between. The CDR3 bases are TGTGCCAGCTCACCACAGGAGCGAGGAGCTTTCTTT. The encoded protein is CASSPQERGAFF.

Many counts were recorded for this clonotype. This chain connects TRBV5-1 to TRBJ2-4, with unresolved D. The CDR3 loop spans 11 amino acids. The V and J ends lost 0 bases and 10 bases respectively, with 5 bases between them. The germline V gene has CDR1 SGHRS and CDR2 YFSETQ. CDR3 bases: TGCGCCAGCAGCTTGGGGCAAATTCAGTACTTC. Translating it yields CASSLGQIQYF. The full variable domain, with the rest looked up from reference TRBV5-1 and TRBJ2-4, is KAGVTQTPRYLIKTRGQQVTLSCSPISGHRSVSWYQQTPGQGLQFLFEYFSETQRNKGNFPGRFSGRQFSNSRSEMNVSTLELGDSALYLCASSLGQIQYFGAGTRLSVL.

This clonotype has at least ten counts. The chain couples TRBV21-1 to TRBJ1-6; TRBD1 was called by the table and not checked on the DNA. TRBV21-1 is recorded as a pseudogene. CDR3 length: 14 amino acids. The CDR3 sequence is CASSFGQRGSPLHF. The DNA for the CDR3 is TGTGCCAGCAGCTTCGGCCAGAGGGGTTCACCCCTCCACTTT.

The chain links TRBV7-9 to TRBJ1-4; a possible D gene is TRBD1 (5 bases). V was pared by 4 bases and J by 6 bases, with 18 bases between. The germline gives CDR1 SEHNR, CDR2 FQNEAQ (reference sequence). The CDR3 spans 16 residues. The CDR3 is CASSSSARGWDEKLFF. CDR3 coding DNA: TGTGCCAGCAGCTCATCTGCTAGGGGATGGGATGAAAAACTGTTTTTT.

This clonotype occurred many times. V gene TRBV5-1 combines with J gene TRBJ2-7; 8 bases are a match to TRBD1. CDR3 length: 15 residues. Per the germline V gene, CDR1 is SGHRS and CDR2 is YFSETQ. Trimming removed 0 bases from V and 6 bases from J; junction bases left unmatched: 8. CDR3 DNA sequence: TGCGCCAGCAGCTTGGTGGAAATCACAGGGGGCGAGCAGTACTTC. It is translated as CASSLVEITGGEQYF.

The V gene is TRBV20-1, the J gene TRBJ2-7; D may be TRBD1 or TRBD2 (5 bases each). From germline, CDR1 is DFQATT and CDR2 SNEGSKA (reference sequence). The CDR3 contains 14 residues. Trimming left V 6 bases short and J 0 bases short, with 15 bases between. CDR3 region: CSATEGRPSYEQYF. CDR3 sequence (DNA): TGCAGTGCGACCGAGGGACGCCCCTCCTACGAGCAGTACTTC.

Many counts were recorded for this clonotype. This chain links TRBV11-1 with TRBJ2-1; TRBD2 aligns across 11 bases. Germline-derived CDR1 and CDR2 are SGHAT and FQDESV (reference sequence). V shed 4 bases, J shed 5 bases, and the junction held 13 bases outside the gene matches. The CDR3 runs to 18 residues. CDR3 in amino acids: CASSSLWIGTSGDNEQFF. DNA of the CDR3: TGTGCCAGCAGCTCCCTATGGATCGGGACTAGCGGAGACAATGAGCAGTTCTTC.

This clonotype was recorded at least ten times. This rearrangement joins TRBV7-9 to TRBJ2-2, with D maybe TRBD1 (7 bases). V lost 5 bases, J lost 4 bases, and 14 bases lay in between. The CDR3 extends over 15 amino acids. CDR1 is SEHNR and CDR2 is FQNEAQ in the germline V gene (reference sequence). CDR3 DNA: TGTGCCAGCAGCCCGGGGGACAGAACCACCGGGGAGCTGTTTTTT. Translation: CASSPGDRTTGELFF.

CDR3 protein: CSASRRVSYEQYF. As DNA, the CDR3 is TGCAGTGCTAGTCGCAGGGTTAGCTACGAGCAGTACTTC. This rearrangement joins TRBV20-1 to TRBJ2-7, with a tentative D call TRBD1 (5 bases). V lost 3 bases and J 3 bases, leaving 12 bases between the germline ends. The CDR3 covers 13 residues. Germline lookup yields CDR1 DFQATT and CDR2 SNEGSKA (reference sequence).

This clonotype has ten or more counts. V usage is TRBV10-3 and J usage is TRBJ2-4; D remains ambiguous. The CDR3 length is 17 residues. Germline-derived CDR1 and CDR2 are ENHRY and SYGVKD. V lost 3 bases, J lost 0 bases, and 15 bases lay in between. CDR3 sequence reads: CAISEPPASLAKNIQYF. Written as DNA, the CDR3 is TGTGCCATCAGTGAACCACCAGCTTCCCTAGCCAAAAACATTCAGTACTTC.

This clonotype has a handful of counts. The genes are TRBV28 and TRBJ2-5; 7 positions match TRBD1. The CDR3 runs to 15 residues. CDR1 is MDHEN, CDR2 SYDVKM, per germline. V shed 6 bases, J shed 5 bases, and the junction held 12 bases outside the gene matches. This CDR3 reads CASSLDRAVPETQYF. In DNA form, the CDR3 reads TGTGCCAGCAGCCTCGACAGGGCGGTACCGGAGACCCAGTACTTC.

In this sample, this clonotype turned up many times. This chain links TRBV11-2 with TRBJ1-4; TRBD1 is a possible D gene (5 bases). CDR1 and CDR2 (germline): SGHAT, FQNNGV. The CDR3 sequence is 15 residues long. V shed 5 bases and J shed 8 bases, with 18 bases lying between them. As DNA, the CDR3 is TGTGCCAGCAGCCCGAATTCCAGGGTTGGGGAAAAACTGTTTTTT. The encoded protein is CASSPNSRVGEKLFF.

This clonotype was seen ten or more times. The J gene is TRBJ1-1, the V gene TRBV10-3; D gene uncertain. Trimming took 0 bases from V and 1 from J, leaving 6 bases between them. Germline CDR1 reads ENHRY; CDR2 reads SYGVKD. This CDR3 region has 14 residues. The CDR3 bases are TGTGCCATCAGTGAGTCCACGGGGAACACTGAAGCTTTCTTT. It translates to CAISESTGNTEAFF.

Only a few counts were recorded for this clonotype. V gene TRBV7-2 combines with J gene TRBJ1-2; no clear D. Trimming stripped 5 bases from V and 5 bases from J, with 18 bases between. This CDR3 spans 15 amino acids. The germline V gene encodes CDR1 SGHTA and CDR2 FQGNSA. The CDR3, as DNA: TGTGCCAGCAGCCCAAGACACGGATCTGTGTATGGCTACACCTTC. This gives the protein CASSPRHGSVYGYTF.

A few counts support this clonotype. The chain couples TRBV18 to TRBJ1-5, with D unclear. Deletions cut 1 base from V and 4 bases from J, with 14 bases between. The CDR3 has 16 residues. The germline V gene encodes CDR1 KGHSH and CDR2 LQKENI. The CDR3 here is CASSPLRERQNQPQHF. The DNA of the CDR3 is TGTGCCAGCTCACCACTCCGCGAACGGCAGAATCAGCCCCAGCATTTT.

The sample holds many counts of this clonotype. V is TRBV5-6 and J is TRBJ2-3; 13 bases align to TRBD2. V shed 4 bases, J shed 3 bases, and the junction held 8 bases outside the gene matches. This CDR3 has 17 residues. Per germline, CDR1 SGHDT and CDR2 YYEEEE. The chain's CDR3 is CASSTTSGGVGTDTQYF. The CDR3 DNA reads TGTGCCAGCAGCACAACTAGCGGGGGGGTAGGGACAGATACGCAGTATTTT.

This clonotype was observed many times. V gene TRBV20-1 combines with J gene TRBJ1-1; no reliable D call. The germline V gene encodes CDR1 DFQATT and CDR2 SNEGSKA (reference sequence). V lost 0 bases and J 4 bases, leaving 12 bases between the germline ends. The CDR3 length is 14 residues. Here the CDR3 DNA reads TGCAGTGCTAGAGAAGGTATCTGGGGCACTGAAGCTTTCTTT. Its protein product is CSAREGIWGTEAFF.

The chain combines TRBV11-2 with TRBJ1-2; tentative D call: TRBD1 (6 bases). Germline V gene sequence: CDR1 SGHAT, CDR2 FQNNGV. The CDR3 runs 18 residues. Trimming stripped 2 bases from V and 3 bases from J, with 22 bases between. In DNA, the CDR3 is TGTGCCAGCAGCTTATCCACCGTCGGGGGCGAGAGGGACTATGGCTACACCTTC. Translated: CASSLSTVGGERDYGYTF.

This clonotype was seen ten or more times. The chain joins TRBV20-1 to TRBJ1-2; D unresolved. Germline CDR1 and CDR2: DFQATT and SNEGSKA (reference sequence). The CDR3 has 13 residues. The germline V and J ends were trimmed by 3 bases and 7 bases, with 15 bases remaining between them. In nucleotides, the CDR3 is TGCAGTGCTAGGAACGGCGAAAAACTTGGCTACACCTTC. Its translation is CSARNGEKLGYTF.

This clonotype was counted many times. This sequence joins TRBV29-1 and TRBJ1-2; no firm D call. The length of the CDR3 is 10 residues. With 2 bases removed from V and 8 bases from J, the gap between germline ends came to 6 bases. CDR1 is SQVTM and CDR2 is ANQGSEA in the germline V gene. DNA of the CDR3: TGCAGCGTTGAACCGGGGGGCTACACCTTC. Its translation is CSVEPGGYTF.

This clonotype was detected once. This chain connects TRBV18 to TRBJ2-3; possible D gene TRBD2, 5 bases. Germline V gene lookup returns CDR1 KGHSH and CDR2 LQKENI. Trimming took 8 bases from V and 2 from J, leaving 17 bases between them. This CDR3 is built from 15 residues. CDR3 protein: CASTPWEIDTDTQYF. DNA of the CDR3: TGTGCCAGCACCCCATGGGAGATTGACACAGATACGCAGTATTTT.

This clonotype was seen more than once but under ten times. The chain has TRBV30 and TRBJ2-3; 7 bases map to TRBD1. Germline V gene data show CDR1 as GTSNPN and CDR2 as SVGIG (reference sequence). The V and J ends lost 2 bases and 11 bases, in that order; junction bases with no gene match: 4. CDR3 length equals 11 residues. The CDR3 reads CAWSRDREQYF. For the CDR3, the DNA is TGTGCCTGGAGTCGCGACAGGGAGCAGTATTTT.

This clonotype was found many times. The V call is TRBV4-1, the J call TRBJ2-3; the D gene is possibly TRBD2 (6 bases). The V end was cut by 0 bases, the J end by 6 bases, with 16 bases between. The CDR3 runs to 16 residues. CDR1 is MGHRA and CDR2 is YSYEKL in the germline V gene. The chain's CDR3 is CASSQDRTGGADTQYF. In DNA form, the CDR3 reads TGCGCCAGCAGCCAAGATCGAACAGGCGGGGCGGATACGCAGTATTTT.

This clonotype was recorded a few times. The chain links TRBV6-1 to TRBJ1-2; a possible D gene is TRBD1 (6 bases). Germline V gene data show CDR1 as MNHNS and CDR2 as SASEGT. The length of the CDR3 is 15 residues. Trimming took 6 bases from V and 8 from J, leaving 22 bases between them. CDR3 amino acids: CASRAGQTSAWGYTF. In nucleotides, the CDR3 is TGTGCCAGCAGGGCGGGACAAACCTCGGCGTGGGGCTACACCTTC.

There are many counts of this clonotype. The CDR3 DNA is TGTGCCAGCCGAACCTTCGGACAGTTTAATCAGCCCCAGCATTTT. Translated: CASRTFGQFNQPQHF. V is TRBV6-2 or TRBV6-3 and J is TRBJ1-5; perhaps TRBD1 as D (6 bases). The V and J ends lost 8 bases and 4 bases respectively, with 18 bases between them. The CDR3 length is 15 residues. The germline CDR1 and CDR2 sequences are MNHEY and SVGEGT.

In its sample, this clonotype was seen a few times. This chain connects TRBV2 to TRBJ2-7; maybe TRBD2 (5 bases). V was trimmed by 7 bases and J by 2 bases, leaving 12 bases between them. The germline CDR1 and CDR2 sequences are SNHLY and FYNNEI. The CDR3 is 13 amino acids. The CDR3 bases are TGTGCCAGCAAACCCAGGCGGGCCTACGAGCAGTACTTC. Residues: CASKPRRAYEQYF. The full variable domain, in which reference TRBV2 and TRBJ2-7 provide the parts outside the CDR3, is EPEVTQTPSHQVTQMGQEVILRCVPISNHLYFYWYRQILGQKVEFLVSFYNNEISEKSEIFDDQFSVERPDGSNFTLKIRSTKLEDSAMYFCASKPRRAYEQYFGPGTRLTVT.

In its sample, this clonotype was seen a few times. The chain combines TRBV6-5 with TRBJ1-5; no reliable D call. This CDR3 has 11 amino acids. V was cut by 6 bases and J by 9 bases, with 9 bases left in between. Germline V lookup: CDR1 MNHEY, CDR2 SVGAGI. The CDR3 nucleotides are TGTGCCAGCAGCCTAGAGGGGCCCCAGCATTTT. Protein product: CASSLEGPQHF.

The CDR3 region is CSASGPPSGYTF. The CDR3 region has the DNA TGCAGTGCTAGTGGGCCCCCCTCGGGCTACACCTTC. The V and J genes are TRBV20-1 and TRBJ1-2, with D unclear. The length of the CDR3 is 12 residues. CDR1 DFQATT and CDR2 SNEGSKA come from the germline V gene (reference sequence). With 3 bases removed from V and 8 bases from J, the gap between germline ends came to 13 bases.

The chain couples TRBV19 to TRBJ2-1, with D uncertain. The germline V gene has CDR1 LNHDA and CDR2 SQIVND (reference sequence). Trimming left V 3 bases short and J 2 bases short, with 11 bases between. The CDR3 runs 15 residues. CDR3 residues: CASSIQWVPYNEQFF. For the CDR3, the DNA is TGTGCCAGTAGTATTCAGTGGGTCCCCTACAATGAGCAGTTCTTC.

On this clonotype: This may stem from a read error, because a much larger clone lies one nucleotide away. The CDR3 ends on some other residue instead of the conserved phenylalanine or tryptophan, so this is likely a read error. The chain employs TRBV24-1 and TRBJ1-2; no clear D gene. CDR1 KGHDR and CDR2 SFDVKD come from the germline V gene. The ends were cut back, 0 bases at V and 8 bases at J, with 3 bases in the middle. The CDR3 is made up of 11 amino acids. This CDR3 is CATSDLRGYTY. CDR3 coding DNA: TGTGCCACCAGTGATTTGAGGGGCTACACCTAC.

The chain combines TRBV5-1 with TRBJ2-5; TRBD1 matches at 10 bases. Germline lookup yields CDR1 SGHRS and CDR2 YFSETQ. V lost 0 bases to trimming and J lost 1 base; unmatched junction nucleotides: 6. There are 17 residues in the CDR3. In nucleotides, the CDR3 is TGCGCCAGCAGCTTGGGTGCGACAGGGGGCCCCCAAGAGACCCAGTACTTC. Translated: CASSLGATGGPQETQYF.